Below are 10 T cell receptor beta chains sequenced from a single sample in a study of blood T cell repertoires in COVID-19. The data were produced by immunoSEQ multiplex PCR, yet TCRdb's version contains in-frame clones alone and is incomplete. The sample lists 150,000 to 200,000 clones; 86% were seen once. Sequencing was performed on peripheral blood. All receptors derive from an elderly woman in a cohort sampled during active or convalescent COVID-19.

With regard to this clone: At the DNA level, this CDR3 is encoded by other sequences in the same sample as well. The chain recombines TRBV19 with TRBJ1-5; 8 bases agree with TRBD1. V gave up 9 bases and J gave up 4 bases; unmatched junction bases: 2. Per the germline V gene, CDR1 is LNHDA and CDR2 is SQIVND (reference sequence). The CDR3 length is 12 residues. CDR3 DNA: TGTGCCAGCAGACAGGGGAATCAGCCCCAGCATTTT. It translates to CASRQGNQPQHF. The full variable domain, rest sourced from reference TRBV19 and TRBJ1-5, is DGGITQSPKYLFRKEGQNVTLSCEQNLNHDAMYWYRQDPGQGLRLIYYSQIVNDFQKGDIAEGYSVSREKKESFPLTVTSAQKNPTAFYLCASRQGNQPQHFGDGTRLSIL.

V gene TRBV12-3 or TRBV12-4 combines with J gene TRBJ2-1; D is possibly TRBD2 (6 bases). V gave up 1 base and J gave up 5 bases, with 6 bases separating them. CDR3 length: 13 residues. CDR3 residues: CASSLGGDNEQFF. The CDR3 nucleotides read TGTGCCAGCAGTTTAGGGGGGGACAATGAGCAGTTCTTC.

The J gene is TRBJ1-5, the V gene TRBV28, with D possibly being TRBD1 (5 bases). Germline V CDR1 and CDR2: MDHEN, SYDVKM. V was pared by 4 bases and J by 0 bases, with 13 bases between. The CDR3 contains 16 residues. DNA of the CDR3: TGTGCCAGCAGTTCCCCTCAGACAGATAGCAATCAGCCCCAGCATTTT. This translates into CASSSPQTDSNQPQHF.

The CDR3 loop reads CASSFSRGHGYTF. DNA for the CDR3: TGTGCCAGCAGCTTTAGCAGGGGGCATGGCTACACCTTC. The genes are TRBV7-9 and TRBJ1-2, with 8 bases fitting TRBD1. Per germline, CDR1 SEHNR and CDR2 FQNEAQ (reference sequence). This CDR3 has 13 residues. V lost 3 bases, J lost 6 bases, and 3 bases stayed unmatched.

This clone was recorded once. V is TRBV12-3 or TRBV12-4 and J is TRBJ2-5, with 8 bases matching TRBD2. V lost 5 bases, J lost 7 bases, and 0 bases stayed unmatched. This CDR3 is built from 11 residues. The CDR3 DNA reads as TGTGCCAGCAGTAGCGGGGGGACCCAGTACTTC. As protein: CASSSGGTQYF.

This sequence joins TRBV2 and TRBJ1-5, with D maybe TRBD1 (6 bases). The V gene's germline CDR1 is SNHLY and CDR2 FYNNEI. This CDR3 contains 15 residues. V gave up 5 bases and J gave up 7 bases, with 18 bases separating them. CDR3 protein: CASSMSGVGGQPQHF. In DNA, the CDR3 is TGTGCCAGCAGTATGTCAGGGGTTGGAGGACAGCCCCAGCATTTT.

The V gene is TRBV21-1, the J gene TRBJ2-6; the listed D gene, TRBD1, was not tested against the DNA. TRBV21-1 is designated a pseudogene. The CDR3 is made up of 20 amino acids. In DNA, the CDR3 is TGTGCCAGCAGCACCCGGACTGACAGGGCCGGCAGGTCTGGGGCCAACGTCCTGACTTTC. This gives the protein CASSTRTDRAGRSGANVLTF.

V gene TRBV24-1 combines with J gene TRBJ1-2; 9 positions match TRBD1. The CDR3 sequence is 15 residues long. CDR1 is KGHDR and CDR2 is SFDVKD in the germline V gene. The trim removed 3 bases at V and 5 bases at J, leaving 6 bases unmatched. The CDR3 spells CATSDTGDREYGYTF. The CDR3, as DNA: TGTGCCACCAGTGATACTGGGGACAGGGAATATGGCTACACCTTC.

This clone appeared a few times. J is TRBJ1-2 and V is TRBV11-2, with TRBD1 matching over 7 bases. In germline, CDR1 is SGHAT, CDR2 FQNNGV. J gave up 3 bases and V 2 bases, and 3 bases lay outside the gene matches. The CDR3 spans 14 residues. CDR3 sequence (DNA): TGTGCCAGCAGCTTACGGACAGGTGACTATGGCTACACCTTC. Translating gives CASSLRTGDYGYTF.

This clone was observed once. Here the CDR3 DNA reads TGTGCCAGCAGCTTAGAATCGATGACTAGCGGGAGGGTTGTTTCGCAGTTCTTC. This sequence encodes CASSLESMTSGRVVSQFF. J is TRBJ2-1 and V is TRBV7-6; 14 positions agree with TRBD2. This CDR3 has 18 residues. Germline V gene data show CDR1 as SGHVS and CDR2 as FNYEAQ. With 1 base clipped from V and 12 bases from J, the junction kept 14 bases outside the gene matches.